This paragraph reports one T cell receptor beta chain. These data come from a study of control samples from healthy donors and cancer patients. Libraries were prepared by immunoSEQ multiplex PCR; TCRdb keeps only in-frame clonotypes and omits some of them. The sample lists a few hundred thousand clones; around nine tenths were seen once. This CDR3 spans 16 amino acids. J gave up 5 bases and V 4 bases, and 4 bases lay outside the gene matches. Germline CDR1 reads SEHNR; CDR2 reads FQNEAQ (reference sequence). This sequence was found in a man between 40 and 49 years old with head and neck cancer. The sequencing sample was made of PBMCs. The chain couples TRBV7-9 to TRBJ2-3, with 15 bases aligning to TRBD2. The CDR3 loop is CASSWGLAGGVDTQYF. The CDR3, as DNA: TGTGCCAGCAGCTGGGGACTAGCGGGGGGAGTAGATACGCAGTATTTT.